A single sample gave rise to the 32 T cell receptor beta chains below, sequenced in a study of PD-L1 blockade in urothelial cancer listed by TCRdb under 2017. Interpreted using the paper, the time point label stands for: pretreatment peripheral blood. The library was produced with the immunoSEQ multiplex PCR assay. TCRdb retrieved this table from immuneACCESS and kept in-frame rearrangements only. Not all clones are present; in checked studies, unresolved V genes account for under half, and no reason is known for the remainder. This sample has about 86,000 clones in its table, and about 84% of those were observed once. The ten largest clones capture 13% to 15% of the sample. The sequencing here drew on PBMCs, taken around atezolizumab (anti-PD-L1) treatment. The receptors come from a man in his fifties or sixties with urothelial cancer.

V and J are TRBV6-6 and TRBJ2-1; D is perhaps TRBD2 (6 bases). Germline V gives CDR1 MNHNY, CDR2 SVGAGI (reference sequence). The CDR3 sequence is 12 residues long. The V end was cut by 10 bases, the J end by 7 bases, with 14 bases between. CDR3 bases: TGTGCCACCGTCTCTGGGGGGAATGAGCAGTTCTTC. It encodes CATVSGGNEQFF.

V is TRBV9 and J is TRBJ2-7, with 11 nucleotides matching TRBD1. The ends lost 0 bases at V and 6 bases at J; junction bases unmatched: 11. The CDR3 contains 17 residues. Germline V lookup: CDR1 SGDLS, CDR2 YYNGEE. The CDR3 reads CASSVGGDRGSLGEQYF. Written as DNA, the CDR3 is TGTGCCAGCAGCGTAGGGGGGGACAGGGGGTCCCTTGGCGAGCAGTACTTC.

CDR3 coding DNA: TGCGCCAGCAACCACGGACAGGGGGTTAACTATGGCTACACCTTC. Amino acid sequence: CASNHGQGVNYGYTF. The chain joins TRBV5-1 to TRBJ1-2, with TRBD1 matching over 10 bases. This CDR3 contains 15 residues. Germline values: CDR1 SGHRS, CDR2 YFSETQ. The trim removed 6 bases at V and 1 base at J, leaving 6 bases unmatched.

V usage is TRBV7-9 and J usage is TRBJ2-7; 12 positions agree with TRBD2. The CDR3 sequence is 15 residues long. Germline-derived CDR1 and CDR2 are SEHNR and FQNEAQ (reference sequence). V shed 5 bases, J shed 3 bases, and the junction held 5 bases outside the gene matches. Here the CDR3 reads CASSQGLAGYYEQYF. The CDR3 bases are TGTGCCAGCAGCCAAGGACTAGCGGGATACTACGAGCAGTACTTC.

CDR3 sequence reads: CASSVEDRSPVQFF. In DNA, the CDR3 is TGTGCCAGCAGCGTTGAGGACAGGAGTCCTGTCCAGTTCTTC. The V and J genes are TRBV9 and TRBJ2-1; 7 bases are shared with TRBD1. The junction had 12 bases not matched to a gene; V was cut back by 2 bases and J by 13 bases. This CDR3 comprises 14 residues. Germline V CDR1 and CDR2: SGDLS, YYNGEE.

This clone was seen more than once but under ten times. The chain combines TRBV7-6 with TRBJ1-1; TRBD1 might be the D (5 bases). V was pared by 5 bases and J by 4 bases, with 11 bases between. The CDR3 sequence is 13 residues long. Germline lookup yields CDR1 SGHVS and CDR2 FNYEAQ. For the CDR3, the DNA is TGTGCCAGCAGCATCGGGGGTGGCACTGAAGCTTTCTTT. Amino acids: CASSIGGGTEAFF.

The chain combines TRBV5-4 with TRBJ2-7, with 16 bases that match TRBD2. The CDR3 totals 17 residues. The ends lost 4 bases at V and 3 bases at J; junction bases unmatched: 7. The germline V gene has CDR1 SGHNT and CDR2 YYREEE (reference sequence). CDR3 protein: CASSPGTSGRALYEQYF. CDR3 DNA sequence: TGTGCCAGCAGCCCCGGGACTAGCGGGAGGGCCCTCTACGAGCAGTACTTC.

This clone appeared a single time. The chain carries TRBV19 and TRBJ1-2, with TRBD1 matching over 9 bases. Germline V gives CDR1 LNHDA, CDR2 SQIVND (reference sequence). The CDR3 is 16 amino acids. After removal of 5 bases from V and 4 bases from J, the junction contained 11 bases not matched to a gene. The DNA of the CDR3 is TGTGCCAGTAGTCCCACAGGGGGCGCGGTGAGCTATGGCTACACCTTC. Its translation: CASSPTGGAVSYGYTF.

The V call is TRBV28, the J call TRBJ1-1, with a tentative D call TRBD1 (6 bases). Deletions cut 6 bases from V and 4 bases from J, with 12 bases between. CDR3 length equals 13 residues. Germline CDR1 is MDHEN and CDR2 is SYDVKM. CDR3 protein: CASRVGGATEAFF. The CDR3 bases are TGTGCCAGCAGAGTAGGGGGGGCCACTGAAGCTTTCTTT. Drawing the rest from reference TRBV28 and TRBJ1-1, the complete variable domain is DVKVTQSSRYLVKRTGEKVFLECVQDMDHENMFWYRQDPGLGLRLIYFSYDVKMKEKGDIPEGYSVSREKKERFSLILESASTNQTSMYLCASRVGGATEAFFGQGTRLTVV.

In its sample, this clone was seen many times. The rearrangement joins TRBV10-3 to TRBJ1-1; D is unresolved. V was shortened by 0 bases and J by 0 bases, with 14 bases between the two germline ends. This CDR3 spans 17 amino acids. The V gene's germline CDR1 is ENHRY and CDR2 SYGVKD. The CDR3, as DNA: TGTGCCATCAGTGAGTCGAATGAGGCGATCATGAACACTGAAGCTTTCTTT. Encoded protein: CAISESNEAIMNTEAFF.

Only one count was recorded for this clone. V usage is TRBV9 and J usage is TRBJ2-3; 8 bases are a match to TRBD2. This CDR3 has 19 residues. CDR1 and CDR2 from the germline V gene are SGDLS and YYNGEE. Unmatched junction bases numbered 14, after V lost 0 bases and J lost 2 bases. The CDR3 loop reads CASSVATGERGINTDTQYF. CDR3 sequence (DNA): TGTGCCAGCAGCGTAGCTACGGGGGAGCGGGGGATTAACACAGATACGCAGTATTTT. Looking up the rest from reference TRBV9 and TRBJ2-3 gives the full variable domain: DSGVTQTPKHLITATGQRVTLRCSPRSGDLSVYWYQQSLDQGLQFLIQYYNGEERAKGNILERFSAQQFPDLHSELNLSSLELGDSALYFCASSVATGERGINTDTQYFGPGTRLTVL.

V usage is TRBV30 and J usage is TRBJ2-4; D may be TRBD2 (5 bases). V dropped 8 bases and J dropped 5 bases, with 19 bases sitting between them. Germline CDR1 GTSNPN, CDR2 SVGIG (reference sequence). The CDR3 runs 14 residues. The CDR3 loop is CAGTRGSGQNIQYF. The CDR3 bases are TGTGCCGGAACCAGAGGGAGTGGGCAAAACATTCAGTACTTC.

V usage is TRBV5-6 and J usage is TRBJ1-2; 7 bases line up with TRBD1. The CDR3 is 16 amino acids. The J segment lost 2 bases and the V segment lost 5 bases, leaving 12 bases of the junction unmatched. Germline CDR1 and CDR2: SGHDT and YYEEEE. CDR3 nucleotide sequence: TGTGCCAGCAGGGATGGACAGGCGCCATTGAACTATGGCTACACCTTC. Protein product: CASRDGQAPLNYGYTF.

The J gene is TRBJ2-1, the V gene TRBV7-8, with unresolved D. Germline V gene sequence: CDR1 SGHVS, CDR2 FQNEAQ. The CDR3 consists of 12 residues. V lost 5 bases, J lost 5 bases, and 7 bases lay in between. CDR3: CASSELDNEQFF. The CDR3 DNA reads TGTGCCAGCAGCGAACTGGACAATGAGCAGTTCTTC.

V usage is TRBV4-1 and J usage is TRBJ2-7, with TRBD1 matching 9 bases. Looked up from germline, CDR1 is MGHRA and CDR2 is YSYEKL. This CDR3 comprises 15 residues. Losses at the gene ends were 3 bases for V and 3 bases for J; bases not matched to a gene: 6. CDR3 DNA: TGCGCCAGCAGCCACCGACAGGGGGGCGACTACGAGCAGTACTTC. It yields the protein CASSHRQGGDYEQYF.

This clone turned up a few times. The gene calls are TRBV4-1 and TRBJ1-6; D is perhaps TRBD1 (6 bases). The CDR3 consists of 12 residues. V lost 6 bases, J lost 8 bases, and 8 bases lay in between. Germline V lookup: CDR1 MGHRA, CDR2 YSYEKL. The CDR3 DNA reads as TGCGCCAGCAGAGGGGGGGATTCACCCCTCCACTTT. It codes for CASRGGDSPLHF.

The chain employs TRBV2 and TRBJ2-2; 10 nucleotides match TRBD2. CDR3 length equals 16 residues. V was clipped by 5 bases and J by 6 bases; unmatched bases: 9. CDR1 is SNHLY and CDR2 is FYNNEI in the germline V gene. The CDR3 here is CASSYTSGDWAGELFF. The CDR3 region has the DNA TGTGCCAGCAGTTATACTAGCGGGGACTGGGCCGGGGAGCTGTTTTTT.

In its sample, this clone was seen many times. V usage is TRBV11-3 and J usage is TRBJ2-7; TRBD2 aligns across 11 bases. The CDR3 has 15 amino acids. With V trimmed by 1 base and J by 4 bases, 3 bases remained unmatched. Germline CDR1 is SGHNT and CDR2 is YENEEA. The CDR3 is CASSLVTSGGYEQYF. The CDR3 DNA sequence: TGTGCCAGCAGCTTAGTTACTAGCGGGGGTTACGAGCAGTACTTC.

This chain connects TRBV7-2 to TRBJ1-2; D remains ambiguous. This CDR3 spans 12 amino acids. V shed 4 bases and J shed 7 bases, with 10 bases lying between them. Germline V lookup: CDR1 SGHTA, CDR2 FQGNSA. CDR3 sequence: CASSSGEAGYTF. CDR3 DNA: TGTGCCAGCAGCTCCGGGGAAGCTGGCTACACCTTC.

The genes are TRBV28 and TRBJ2-7, with 9 bases fitting TRBD1. The V gene end was trimmed by 6 bases and the J gene end by 5 bases; junction bases not matched to a gene: 2. Germline V lookup: CDR1 MDHEN, CDR2 SYDVKM. This CDR3 spans 12 amino acids. For the CDR3, the DNA is TGTGCCAGCAGAGACAGGGGGGACGAGCAGTACTTC. Translation gives CASRDRGDEQYF.

The chain links TRBV19 to TRBJ2-7, with D possibly being TRBD1 (5 bases). Deletions cut 6 bases from V and 4 bases from J, with 13 bases between. This CDR3 comprises 13 residues. Germline V gene lookup returns CDR1 LNHDA and CDR2 SQIVND (reference sequence). The CDR3 reads CASRSNQGYEQYF. DNA for the CDR3: TGTGCCAGTAGGAGTAACCAGGGTTACGAGCAGTACTTC.

The chain has TRBV6-6 and TRBJ1-1; D is unresolved. Germline CDR1 is MNHNY and CDR2 is SVGAGI (reference sequence). The CDR3 consists of 11 residues. V shed 6 bases and J shed 1 base, with 3 bases lying between them. CDR3 sequence reads: CASSSNTEAFF. CDR3 sequence (DNA): TGTGCCAGCAGCTCGAACACTGAAGCTTTCTTT.

The chain couples TRBV9 to TRBJ1-3; D not resolved. This CDR3 spans 15 amino acids. V shed 4 bases and J shed 4 bases, with 15 bases lying between them. Germline V gene data show CDR1 as SGDLS and CDR2 as YYNGEE. The CDR3 protein is CASSTFLSPGNTIYF. CDR3 DNA: TGTGCCAGCAGCACTTTTCTATCCCCCGGAAACACCATATATTTT.

V usage is TRBV6-5 and J usage is TRBJ1-1; D call uncertain. V was trimmed by 2 bases and J by 11 bases, leaving 9 bases between them. The V gene's germline CDR1 is MNHEY and CDR2 SVGAGI. There are 11 residues in the CDR3. The CDR3 loop is CASSYPPRAFF. CDR3 DNA: TGTGCCAGCAGTTACCCCCCCCGTGCTTTCTTT.

The V and J genes are TRBV7-2 and TRBJ2-5, with 10 bases aligning to TRBD2. The length of the CDR3 is 17 residues. V was pared by 4 bases and J by 5 bases, with 13 bases of the junction left unmatched. Germline CDR1 SGHTA, CDR2 FQGNSA. The CDR3 DNA follows: TGTGCCAGCAGCTCTGGACTAGCGGCTCCCCCATGGGAGACCCAGTACTTC. Protein product: CASSSGLAAPPWETQYF.

J is TRBJ2-2 and V is TRBV5-1; 9 bases match TRBD2. Germline assignment: CDR1 SGHRS and CDR2 YFSETQ. The CDR3 loop spans 15 amino acids. Losses at the gene ends were 4 bases for V and 4 bases for J; bases not matched to a gene: 5. The CDR3 DNA is TGCGCCAGCAGCGGATGGACTAGCGCCACCGGGGAGCTGTTTTTT. This encodes CASSGWTSATGELFF.

The V gene is TRBV9, the J gene TRBJ2-1; a weak D match, TRBD1 (6 bases). Germline values: CDR1 SGDLS, CDR2 YYNGEE. With 2 bases removed from V and 3 bases from J, the gap between germline ends came to 24 bases. CDR3 size: 19 residues. This chain's CDR3 is CASSVTGTIGRVSYNEQFF. The DNA of the CDR3 is TGTGCCAGCAGCGTCACCGGGACAATTGGGCGAGTAAGCTACAATGAGCAGTTCTTC.

The CDR3 here is CASSRTSENTGELFF. The CDR3 region has the DNA TGTGCCAGCAGTAGGACTAGCGAGAACACCGGGGAGCTGTTTTTT. The chain uses TRBV6-5 and TRBJ2-2, with 9 bases fitting TRBD2. Unmatched junction bases numbered 2, after V lost 5 bases and J lost 1 base. In germline, CDR1 is MNHEY, CDR2 SVGAGI. This CDR3 has 15 residues.

To note about this clone: The same CDR3 also results from other DNA sequences found in this sample. The V and J genes are TRBV5-1 and TRBJ2-2, with 7 bases matching TRBD1. From germline, CDR1 is SGHRS and CDR2 YFSETQ. The trim removed 0 bases at V and 1 base at J, leaving 0 bases unmatched. This CDR3 contains 15 residues. Here the CDR3 reads CASSLDRGNTGELFF. In DNA form, the CDR3 reads TGCGCCAGCAGCTTGGACAGGGGGAACACCGGGGAGCTGTTTTTT. The complete variable domain, with remaining parts taken from reference TRBV5-1 and TRBJ2-2, reads KAGVTQTPRYLIKTRGQQVTLSCSPISGHRSVSWYQQTPGQGLQFLFEYFSETQRNKGNFPGRFSGRQFSNSRSEMNVSTLELGDSALYLCASSLDRGNTGELFFGEGSRLTVL.

The chain has TRBV6-5 and TRBJ1-1; 7 bases are shared with TRBD1. The junction had 5 bases not matched to a gene; V was cut back by 2 bases and J by 5 bases. Germline loops: CDR1 MNHEY, CDR2 SVGAGI. The CDR3 is made up of 14 amino acids. CDR3 region: CASSYRGLGTEAFF. The CDR3 coding sequence is TGTGCCAGCAGTTACAGGGGGCTGGGAACTGAAGCTTTCTTT.

This chain uses TRBV7-9 with TRBJ1-1; D is unclear. The germline V gene has CDR1 SEHNR and CDR2 FQNEAQ (reference sequence). V shed 2 bases and J shed 0 bases, with 7 bases lying between them. The CDR3 length is 14 residues. The CDR3 is CASSLMEVNTEAFF. The DNA of the CDR3 is TGTGCCAGCAGCTTAATGGAGGTGAACACTGAAGCTTTCTTT.

This chain uses TRBV27 with TRBJ2-5; D remains ambiguous. The CDR3 length is 16 residues. V lost 5 bases, J lost 2 bases, and 18 bases lay in between. The germline V gene has CDR1 MNHEY and CDR2 SMNVEV (reference sequence). CDR3 residues: CASSPLPNGVQETQYF. DNA for the CDR3: TGTGCCAGCAGTCCCCTCCCTAACGGTGTTCAAGAGACCCAGTACTTC.